The clone carrying this T cell receptor beta chain was observed a few times. Its antigen is unknown. The sample belongs to a study of T cell repertoires in cytomegalovirus infection. Study summary: CMV infection plus the matching HLA type was flagged by public TCR beta signatures.

Germline V CDR1 and CDR2: SGHTA, FQGNSA. The CDR3 spans 15 residues. After removal of 4 bases from V and 3 bases from J, the junction contained 6 bases not matched to a gene. Study-level results: It was HLA-C-restricted CMV-specific TCR beta clonotypes that dominated the response ex vivo.

From the reads, TCRdb called clonotypes with MiXCR, one entry per CDR3 protein. Of hundreds of thousands of distinct CDR3 sequences listed, roughly 42% are singletons. The chain recombines TRBV7-2 with TRBJ2-7, with 10 bases that match TRBD2. The sample in question was cultured PBMCs, obtained from culture after CMV antigen stimulation. The sequence was obtained from a human donor in good health (CMV status not recorded). Some clones in this sample may be carry-over from other donors' samples. The CDR3 nucleotides read TGTGCCAGCAGCTCCGGACTAGCGGTCCTCTACGAGCAGTACTTC. Protein product: CASSSGLAVLYEQYF.